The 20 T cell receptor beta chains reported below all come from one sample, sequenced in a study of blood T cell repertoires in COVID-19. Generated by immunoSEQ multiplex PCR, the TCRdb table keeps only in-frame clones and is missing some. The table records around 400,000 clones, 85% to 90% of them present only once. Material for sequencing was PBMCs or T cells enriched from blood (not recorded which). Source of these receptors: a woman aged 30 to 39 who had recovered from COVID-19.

CDR3 in amino acids: CASSVSRASGNQPQHF. CDR3 sequence (DNA): TGTGCCAGCAGCGTTAGCAGGGCGTCGGGCAATCAGCCCCAGCATTTT. The chain combines TRBV7-8 with TRBJ1-5; possibly TRBD1 for D (5 bases). Germline values: CDR1 SGHVS, CDR2 FQNEAQ. The CDR3 totals 16 residues. The V end lost 5 bases, the J end lost 2 bases, and 16 bases lay between the germline ends.

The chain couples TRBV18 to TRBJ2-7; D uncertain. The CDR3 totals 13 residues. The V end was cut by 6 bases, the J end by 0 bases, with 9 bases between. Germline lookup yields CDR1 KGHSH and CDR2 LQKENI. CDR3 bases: TGTGCCAGCTCGGAGATCCCCTCCTACGAGCAGTACTTC. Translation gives CASSEIPSYEQYF.

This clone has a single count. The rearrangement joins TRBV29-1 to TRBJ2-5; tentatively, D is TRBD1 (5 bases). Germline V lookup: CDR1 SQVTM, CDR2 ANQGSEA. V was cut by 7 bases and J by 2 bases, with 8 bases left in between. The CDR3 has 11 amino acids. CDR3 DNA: TGCAGCGCTACAGGTCAAGAGACCCAGTACTTC. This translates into CSATGQETQYF.

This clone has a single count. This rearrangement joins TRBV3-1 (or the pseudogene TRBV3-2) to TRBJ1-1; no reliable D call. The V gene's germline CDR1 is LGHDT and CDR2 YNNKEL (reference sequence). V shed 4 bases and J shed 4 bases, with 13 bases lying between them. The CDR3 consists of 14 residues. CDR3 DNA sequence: TGTGCCAGCAGCCCCCCCACAGTTCGCACTGAAGCTTTCTTT. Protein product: CASSPPTVRTEAFF.

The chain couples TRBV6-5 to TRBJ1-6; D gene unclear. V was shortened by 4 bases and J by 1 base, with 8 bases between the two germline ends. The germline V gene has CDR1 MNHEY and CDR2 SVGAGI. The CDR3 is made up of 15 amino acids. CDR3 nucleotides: TGTGCCAGCAGTTTAGTGAAGTCCTATAATTCACCCCTCCACTTT. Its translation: CASSLVKSYNSPLHF.

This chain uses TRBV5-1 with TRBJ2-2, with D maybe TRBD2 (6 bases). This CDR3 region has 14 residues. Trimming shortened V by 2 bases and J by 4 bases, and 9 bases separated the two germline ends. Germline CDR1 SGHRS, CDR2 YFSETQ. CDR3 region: CASSFGRSTGELFF. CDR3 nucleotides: TGCGCCAGCAGCTTTGGGAGGAGCACCGGGGAGCTGTTTTTT.

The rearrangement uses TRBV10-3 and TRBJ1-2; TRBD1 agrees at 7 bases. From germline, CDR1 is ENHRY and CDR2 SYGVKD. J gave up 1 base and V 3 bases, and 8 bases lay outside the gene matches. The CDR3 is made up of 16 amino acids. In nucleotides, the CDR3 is TGTGCCATCAGTGACCCGGACAGGATTTATAACTATGGCTACACCTTC. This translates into CAISDPDRIYNYGYTF.

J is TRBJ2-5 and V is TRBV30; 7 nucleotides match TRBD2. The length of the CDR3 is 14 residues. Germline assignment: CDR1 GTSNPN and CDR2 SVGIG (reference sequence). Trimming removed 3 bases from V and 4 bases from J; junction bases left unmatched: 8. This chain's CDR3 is CAWSLGGERETQYF. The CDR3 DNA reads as TGTGCCTGGAGCCTGGGAGGGGAGAGAGAGACCCAGTACTTC.

CDR3 bases: TGTGCCAGCAGCTTTACCGGGACAGTAAACACTGAAGCTTTCTTT. This encodes CASSFTGTVNTEAFF. This sequence joins TRBV7-2 and TRBJ1-1; 7 nucleotides line up with TRBD1. The germline CDR1 and CDR2 sequences are SGHTA and FQGNSA. The junction had 6 bases not matched to a gene; V was cut back by 3 bases and J by 2 bases. The CDR3 spans 15 residues. The full variable domain, rest sourced from reference TRBV7-2 and TRBJ1-1, is GAGVSQSPSNKVTEKGKDVELRCDPISGHTALYWYRQSLGQGLEFLIYFQGNSAPDKSGLPSDRFSAERTGGSVSTLTIQRTQQEDSAVYLCASSFTGTVNTEAFFGQGTRLTVV.

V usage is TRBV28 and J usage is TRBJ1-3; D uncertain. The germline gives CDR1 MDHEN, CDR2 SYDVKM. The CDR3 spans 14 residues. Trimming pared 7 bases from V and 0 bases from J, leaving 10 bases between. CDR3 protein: CASIGLDSGNTIYF. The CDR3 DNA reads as TGTGCCAGCATTGGGCTTGACTCTGGAAACACCATATATTTT.

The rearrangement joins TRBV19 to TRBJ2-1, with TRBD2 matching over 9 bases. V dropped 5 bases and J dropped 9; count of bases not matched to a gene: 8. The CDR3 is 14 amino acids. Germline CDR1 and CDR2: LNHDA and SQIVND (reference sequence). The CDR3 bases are TGTGCCAGTAGTCTGGGACTAGCAGCGACTGAGCAGTTCTTC. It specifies CASSLGLAATEQFF.

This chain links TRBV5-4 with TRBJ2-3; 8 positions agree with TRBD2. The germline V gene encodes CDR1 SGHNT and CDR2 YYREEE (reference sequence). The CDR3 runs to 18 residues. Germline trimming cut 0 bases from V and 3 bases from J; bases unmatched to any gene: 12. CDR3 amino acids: CASSLVGSGIRLTDTQYF. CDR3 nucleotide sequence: TGTGCCAGCAGCTTGGTGGGTAGCGGGATTCGACTGACAGATACGCAGTATTTT.

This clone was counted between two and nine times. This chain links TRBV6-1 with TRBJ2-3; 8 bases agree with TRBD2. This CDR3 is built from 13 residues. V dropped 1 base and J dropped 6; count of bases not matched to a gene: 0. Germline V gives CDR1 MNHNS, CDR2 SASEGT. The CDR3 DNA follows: TGTGCCAGCAGTGAAGGCGGGGGGGATACGCAGTATTTT. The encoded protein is CASSEGGGDTQYF.

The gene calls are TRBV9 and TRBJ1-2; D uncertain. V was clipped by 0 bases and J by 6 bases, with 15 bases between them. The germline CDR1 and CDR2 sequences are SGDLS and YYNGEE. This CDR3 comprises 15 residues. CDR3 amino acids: CASSVDPGNDNGYTF. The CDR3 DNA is TGTGCCAGCAGCGTAGATCCGGGAAACGATAATGGCTACACCTTC.

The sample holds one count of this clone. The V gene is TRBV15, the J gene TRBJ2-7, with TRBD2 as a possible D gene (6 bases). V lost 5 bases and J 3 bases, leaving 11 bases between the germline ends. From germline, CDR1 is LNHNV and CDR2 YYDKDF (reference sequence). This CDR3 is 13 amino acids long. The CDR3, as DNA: TGTGCCACCAGCGCGGGGCGGAGCTACGAGCAGTACTTC. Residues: CATSAGRSYEQYF.

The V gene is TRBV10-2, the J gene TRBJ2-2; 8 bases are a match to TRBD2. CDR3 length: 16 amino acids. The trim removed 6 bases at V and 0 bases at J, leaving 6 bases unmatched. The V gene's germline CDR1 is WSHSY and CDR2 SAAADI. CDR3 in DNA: TGCGCCAGCAGGACTAGCGAACACGCGAACACCGGGGAGCTGTTTTTT. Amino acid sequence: CASRTSEHANTGELFF.

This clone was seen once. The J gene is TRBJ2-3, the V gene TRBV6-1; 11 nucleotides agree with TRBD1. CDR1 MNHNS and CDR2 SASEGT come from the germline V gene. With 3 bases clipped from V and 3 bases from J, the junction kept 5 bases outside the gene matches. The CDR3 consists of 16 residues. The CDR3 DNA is TGTGCCAGCAGTGAGCACCGGGACAGGGGGACAGATACGCAGTATTTT. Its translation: CASSEHRDRGTDTQYF.

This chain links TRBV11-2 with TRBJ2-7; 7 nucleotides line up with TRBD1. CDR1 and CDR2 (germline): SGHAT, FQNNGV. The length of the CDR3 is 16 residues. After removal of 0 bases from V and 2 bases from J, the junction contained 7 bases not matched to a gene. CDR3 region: CASSLDGTESPYEQYF. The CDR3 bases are TGTGCCAGCAGCTTAGACGGGACAGAATCACCCTACGAGCAGTACTTC.

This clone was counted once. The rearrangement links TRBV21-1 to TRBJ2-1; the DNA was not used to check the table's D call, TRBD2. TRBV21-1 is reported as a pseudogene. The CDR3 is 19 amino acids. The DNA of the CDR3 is TGTGCCAGCAGCAAAGAAATCGAGGCCCGGGGAGGGCCCGTGCATGAGCAGTTCTTC. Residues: CASSKEIEARGGPVHEQFF.

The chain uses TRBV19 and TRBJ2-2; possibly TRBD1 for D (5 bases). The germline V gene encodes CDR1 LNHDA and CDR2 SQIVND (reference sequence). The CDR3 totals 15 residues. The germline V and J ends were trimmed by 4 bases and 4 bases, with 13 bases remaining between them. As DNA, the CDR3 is TGTGCCAGTAGTACTCAGGGATTCATCACCGGGGAGCTGTTTTTT. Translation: CASSTQGFITGELFF.